The next 18 T cell receptor beta chains were all read from a single sample in a study of spatial heterogeneity in lung cancer. TCRdb redid the calling of the 5' RACE reads with MiXCR, one entry per CDR3 protein. The repertoire holds about 48,000 distinct CDR3 sequences, with roughly 5.2% as singletons. Time point in this sample: sample taken at primary tumor resection. No cells were sorted before sequencing. The whole RNA sequenced was extracted from tumor, nontumor lung or frozen PBMC. The sequences come from PBMCs, collected at surgery. The receptors originated from a male donor with early-stage non-small cell lung cancer.

This clonotype has only a few counts. The rearrangement joins TRBV5-6 to TRBJ2-5; 8 nucleotides line up with TRBD2. The CDR3 sequence is 17 residues long. The V and J ends lost 1 base and 4 bases, in that order; junction bases with no gene match: 12. Germline values: CDR1 SGHDT, CDR2 YYEEEE. CDR3 region: CASSLKLAVRKGETQYF. In DNA, the CDR3 is TGTGCCAGCAGCTTGAAACTAGCGGTCCGCAAAGGAGAGACCCAGTACTTC. The full variable domain, completed using reference TRBV5-6 and TRBJ2-5, is DAGVTQSPTHLIKTRGQQVTLRCSPKSGHDTVSWYQQALGQGPQFIFQYYEEEERQRGNFPDRFSGHQFPNYSSELNVNALLLGDSALYLCASSLKLAVRKGETQYFGPGTRLLVL.

This clonotype showed up many times. The chain joins TRBV7-9 to TRBJ2-7; D possibly uses TRBD1 or TRBD2 (6 bases each). CDR1 SEHNR and CDR2 FQNEAQ come from the germline V gene (reference sequence). This CDR3 comprises 13 residues. V was trimmed by 4 bases and J by 6 bases, leaving 13 bases between them. DNA for the CDR3: TGTGCCAGCAGCTCCGCCGGGGGCGGCGAGCAGTACTTC. This translates into CASSSAGGGEQYF.

Ten or more counts support this clonotype. V is TRBV12-3 or TRBV12-4 and J is TRBJ2-2, with 7 positions matching TRBD2. Germline trimming cut 0 bases from V and 4 bases from J; bases unmatched to any gene: 5. This CDR3 comprises 16 residues. CDR3 residues: CASSLAVGGTTGELFF. The CDR3, as DNA: TGTGCCAGCAGTTTAGCGGTCGGGGGGACCACCGGGGAGCTGTTTTTT.

This clonotype has ten or more counts. The chain joins TRBV3-1 to TRBJ2-1; no firm D call. The V and J ends lost 4 bases and 7 bases respectively, with 11 bases between them. The CDR3 spans 13 residues. Germline CDR1 is LGHDT and CDR2 is YNNKEL (reference sequence). CDR3 DNA sequence: TGTGCCAGCAGCCCCCCCGTGAAAAATGAGCAGTTCTTC. It yields the protein CASSPPVKNEQFF.

This clonotype was detected many times. The V gene is TRBV29-1, the J gene TRBJ1-3; D is ambiguous. The CDR3 covers 16 residues. The germline V and J ends were trimmed by 0 bases and 0 bases, with 12 bases remaining between them. Germline CDR1 and CDR2: SQVTM and ANQGSEA. DNA of the CDR3: TGCAGCGTTGAAGATAGGCACAGTAGCTCTGGAAACACCATATATTTT. This codes for CSVEDRHSSSGNTIYF.

This clonotype was recorded many times. The rearrangement links TRBV20-1 to TRBJ2-1; a weak D match, TRBD1 (5 bases). The V gene lost 2 bases and the J gene lost 7 bases, with 21 bases spanning the gap. Looked up from germline, CDR1 is DFQATT and CDR2 is SNEGSKA (reference sequence). CDR3 length equals 16 residues. The CDR3 bases are TGCAGTGCTAGACCGACGTTGGGTAGGGGAAGGAATGAGCAGTTCTTC. Residues: CSARPTLGRGRNEQFF.

Concerning this clonotype: Compared with germline, one end of the junction differs, possibly owing to a read error. The chain couples TRBV28 to TRBJ2-3; D unresolved. From germline, CDR1 is MDHEN and CDR2 SYDVKM. The CDR3 runs to 12 residues. This CDR3 reads CAGSLFSDTQCF. The CDR3 nucleotides are TGTGCCGGCAGTTTATTTTCAGATACGCAGTGTTTT.

This clonotype was counted at least ten times. The chain carries TRBV20-1 and TRBJ2-2; 9 positions match TRBD2. Germline loops: CDR1 DFQATT, CDR2 SNEGSKA (reference sequence). V trimming: 6 bases; J trimming: 3 bases; junction bases outside the gene matches: 2. The CDR3 spans 13 residues. DNA of the CDR3: TGCAGTGCCGGGACTAGCTACACCGGGGAGCTGTTTTTT. This sequence encodes CSAGTSYTGELFF.

This clonotype was seen repeatedly, ten times or more. The V gene is TRBV7-6, the J gene TRBJ2-5, with TRBD2 matching 8 bases. Germline CDR1 and CDR2: SGHVS and FNYEAQ. The CDR3 is 16 amino acids. V shed 1 base and J 7 bases; nucleotides not matched to a gene: 11. CDR3 sequence reads: CASSLVASGSYGTQYF. The CDR3 DNA sequence: TGTGCCAGCAGCTTAGTTGCCAGCGGGAGCTATGGGACCCAGTACTTC.

This clonotype was counted ten times or more. This chain joins TRBV20-1 and TRBJ2-1; 9 bases align to TRBD1. Germline CDR1 DFQATT, CDR2 SNEGSKA (reference sequence). The CDR3 contains 17 residues. Unmatched junction bases numbered 20, after V lost 6 bases and J lost 8 bases. CDR3 nucleotide sequence: TGCAGTGCGGCCGAAAATCCCACCGGGACAGGGTTCCATGAGCAGTTCTTC. Protein product: CSAAENPTGTGFHEQFF.

Relative to its sample, this clonotype is medium-sized. The DNA for the CDR3 is TGTGCCAGCAGTGAGTCCGGGACTAGCTACAATGAGCAGTTCTTC. It translates to CASSESGTSYNEQFF. The J gene is TRBJ2-1, the V gene TRBV2; 8 bases map to TRBD2. V gave up 3 bases and J gave up 3 bases; unmatched junction bases: 4. CDR1 is SNHLY and CDR2 is FYNNEI in the germline V gene. This CDR3 region has 15 residues. The full variable domain, rest sourced from reference TRBV2 and TRBJ2-1, is EPEVTQTPSHQVTQMGQEVILRCVPISNHLYFYWYRQILGQKVEFLVSFYNNEISEKSEIFDDQFSVERPDGSNFTLKIRSTKLEDSAMYFCASSESGTSYNEQFFGPGTRLTVL.

Ten or more counts support this clonotype. The chain recombines TRBV15 with TRBJ1-5; 7 bases agree with TRBD1. Germline V gene lookup returns CDR1 LNHNV and CDR2 YYDKDF (reference sequence). The CDR3 spans 16 residues. V lost 0 bases, J lost 0 bases, and 2 bases stayed unmatched. The DNA of the CDR3 is TGTGCCACCAGCAGAGAAGAGGGGGCTAGCAATCAGCCCCAGCATTTT. Its translation is CATSREEGASNQPQHF.

In this sample, this clonotype turned up many times. The rearrangement links TRBV20-1 to TRBJ2-4; D gene ambiguous. Looked up from germline, CDR1 is DFQATT and CDR2 is SNEGSKA (reference sequence). There are 12 residues in the CDR3. Trimming removed 6 bases from V and 6 bases from J, with 12 bases in between. CDR3 amino acids: CSALDSGNIQYF. Written as DNA, the CDR3 is TGCAGTGCGTTAGACTCCGGAAACATTCAGTACTTC.

The chain uses TRBV30 and TRBJ1-3, with no clear D. The CDR3 is made up of 14 amino acids. V was trimmed by 2 bases and J by 1 base, leaving 9 bases between them. Germline V gene data show CDR1 as GTSNPN and CDR2 as SVGIG (reference sequence). The CDR3 reads CAWSLTLSGNTIYF. The CDR3 DNA follows: TGTGCCTGGAGTCTCACCTTATCTGGAAACACCATATATTTT. Complete variable domain (other parts from reference TRBV30 and TRBJ1-3): SQTIHQWPATLVQPVGSPLSLECTVEGTSNPNLYWYRQAAGRGLQLLFYSVGIGQISSEVPQNLSASRPQDRQFILSSKKLLLSDSGFYLCAWSLTLSGNTIYFGEGSWLTVV.

This clonotype was recorded many times. The genes are TRBV30 and TRBJ1-2, with D hard to call. CDR3 size: 13 residues. CDR1 and CDR2 from the germline V gene are GTSNPN and SVGIG (reference sequence). Trimming removed 3 bases at V and 0 bases at J, with 8 bases between. CDR3 loop: CAWSTRSNYGYTF. The CDR3 region has the DNA TGTGCCTGGAGCACGAGATCTAACTATGGCTACACCTTC.

Ten or more counts support this clonotype. V usage is TRBV29-1 and J usage is TRBJ2-3, with 11 bases identical to TRBD2. Germline CDR1 reads SQVTM; CDR2 reads ANQGSEA. V lost 6 bases and J lost 0; bases outside the gene matches: 11. The CDR3 totals 17 residues. In DNA form, the CDR3 reads TGCAGCGTCAGAGGGGGACTAGCGGTAATTAGCACAGATACGCAGTATTTT. Translating gives CSVRGGLAVISTDTQYF.

This clonotype was observed at least ten times. The chain joins TRBV19 to TRBJ2-7; 8 nucleotides match TRBD1. Germline V gives CDR1 LNHDA, CDR2 SQIVND (reference sequence). The V segment lost 4 bases and the J segment 2 bases; nucleotides outside the gene matches: 7. This CDR3 region has 15 residues. CDR3 in DNA: TGTGCCAGTAGTACCCTGGAGGGACAGGCCTACGAGCAGTACTTC. Translated, it gives CASSTLEGQAYEQYF.

This clonotype appeared many times. The V and J genes are TRBV20-1 and TRBJ1-5, with D perhaps matching TRBD1 (5 bases). Germline CDR1 reads DFQATT; CDR2 reads SNEGSKA (reference sequence). Trimming took off 5 bases at V and 4 bases at J, with 9 bases between the two ends. The CDR3 is 12 residues long. CDR3 bases: TGCAGTGCTTGTCCAGGGAATCAGCCCCAGCATTTT. Translating it yields CSACPGNQPQHF.